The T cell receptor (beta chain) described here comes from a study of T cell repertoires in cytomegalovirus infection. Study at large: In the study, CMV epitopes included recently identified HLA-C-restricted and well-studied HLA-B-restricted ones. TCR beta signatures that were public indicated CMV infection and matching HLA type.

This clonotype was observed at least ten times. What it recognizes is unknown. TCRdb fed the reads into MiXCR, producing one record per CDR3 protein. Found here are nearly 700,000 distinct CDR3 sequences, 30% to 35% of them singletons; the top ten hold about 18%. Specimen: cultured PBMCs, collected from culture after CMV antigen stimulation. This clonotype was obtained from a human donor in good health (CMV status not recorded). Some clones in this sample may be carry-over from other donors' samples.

The CDR3 nucleotides read TGTGCCAGCAGCTTTTCGCAGAGCACAGATACGCAGTATTTT. Residues: CASSFSQSTDTQYF. V and J are TRBV7-2 and TRBJ2-3; D is undetermined. Germline V gene data show CDR1 as SGHTA and CDR2 as FQGNSA. The ends were cut back, 3 bases at V and 0 bases at J, with 7 bases in the middle. This CDR3 spans 14 amino acids.